The T cell receptor beta chain described here comes from a study of blood T cell repertoires in COVID-19. Study as a whole: T cells, B-cell-depleted T cells, or PBMCs supplied cDNA or gDNA.

Germline CDR1 and CDR2: MGHRA and YSYEKL. Trimming took off 1 base at V and 6 bases at J, with 15 bases between the two ends. CDR3 length: 16 amino acids. Produced via immunoSEQ multiplex PCR; TCRdb's table is partial and in-frame only. This sample has about 210,000 clones, with approximately 80% found just once. Source material: peripheral blood. This chain links TRBV4-1 with TRBJ1-4; D is ambiguous. The receptor was isolated from a woman at least 80 years old with COVID-19, enrolled during active disease. The CDR3 protein is CASSQGGWSDDEKLFF. Written as DNA, the CDR3 is TGCGCCAGCAGCCAAGGAGGTTGGAGTGACGATGAAAAACTGTTTTTT.